This is a list of T cell receptor beta chains from one sample in a study of T-cell reconstitution after alpha-beta-depleted transplantation in children. One entry per CDR3 protein results from TCRdb running MiXCR on the PCR reads. The repertoire holds 450,000 to 600,000 distinct CDR3 sequences, about 17% seen once, with 2.5% to 3.5% in the top ten. The specimen was PBMCs from the stem cell graft donor, collected from the stem cell graft. Receptors originate from a human donor who donated a stem cell graft to a child with acute lymphoblastic leukemia. Both conserved end residues are part of each CDR3. D genes are given only for firm matches. Clone size is given for some rows only: seen once, a few or many times, or a class if the clone is expanded.

TRBJ2-7,-,few,TRBV5-1,TGCGCCAGCAGCGGCGTAGGGCCTATCGAGCAGTACTTC,CASSGVGPIEQYF
TRBJ2-6,-,-,TRBV5-1,TGCGCCAGCAGCTTGGGGGGGAACTCTGGGGCCAACGTCCTGACTTTC,CASSLGGNSGANVLTF
TRBJ1-1,-,few,TRBV3-1,TGTGCCAGCAGCCAGCAGATGAACACTGAAGCTTTCTTT,CASSQQMNTEAFF
TRBJ1-1,-,-,TRBV29-1,TGCAGCGTGACCGGGACGGCCAACACTGAAGCTTTCTTT,CSVTGTANTEAFF
TRBJ1-1,TRBD1,-,TRBV29-1,TGCAGCGTCGTGGACAGGGGCACTGAAGCTTTCTTT,CSVVDRGTEAFF
TRBJ2-1,TRBD2,few,TRBV7-3,TGTGCCAGCAGCCCCAGACTAGCGCTCTCCTACAATGAGCAGTTCTTC,CASSPRLALSYNEQFF
TRBJ2-1,-,few,TRBV19,TGTGCCAGTAGTTCCTTAGGCGGGGACAGCTCCTACAATGAGCAGTTCTTC,CASSSLGGDSSYNEQFF
TRBJ2-2,TRBD2,-,TRBV7-9,TGTGCCAGCAGCTCTCTGACTAGCGGGGGCAACACCGGGGAGCTGTTTTTT,CASSSLTSGGNTGELFF
TRBJ2-3,-,-,TRBV10-1,TGCGCCAGCAGTGAGTCGAAATACAGGGATCTTCCTCATACGCAGTATTTT,CASSESKYRDLPHTQYF
TRBJ2-7,-,-,TRBV5-1,TGCGCCAGCAGCTTGGTCTCGACGAGCTCCTACGAGCAGTACTTC,CASSLVSTSSYEQYF
TRBJ2-1,-,few,TRBV5-5,TGTGCCAGCAGCTATCTCGGTGCCTTGGGTAATGAGCAGTTCTTC,CASSYLGALGNEQFF
TRBJ2-1,-,few,TRBV4-2,TGTGCCAGCAGCCTGGGACCCAACCAGGGGAATGAGCAGTTCTTC,CASSLGPNQGNEQFF
TRBJ1-1,-,-,TRBV4-2,TGTGCCAGCAGCCAAGATAAAGGGCCCCTGAACACTGAAGCTTTCTTT,CASSQDKGPLNTEAFF
TRBJ2-7,-,few,TRBV20-1,TGCAGTGCTATCCTAGCTGGCCACGAGCAGTACTTC,CSAILAGHEQYF
TRBJ2-7,TRBD1,few,TRBV10-3,TGTGCCATCAGCGGGGACAGGGCAAAATCCTACGAGCAGTACTTC,CAISGDRAKSYEQYF
TRBJ1-5,-,few,TRBV9,TGTGCCAGCAGCGTAGGGGGGCAACAGCCCCAGCATTTT,CASSVGGQQPQHF